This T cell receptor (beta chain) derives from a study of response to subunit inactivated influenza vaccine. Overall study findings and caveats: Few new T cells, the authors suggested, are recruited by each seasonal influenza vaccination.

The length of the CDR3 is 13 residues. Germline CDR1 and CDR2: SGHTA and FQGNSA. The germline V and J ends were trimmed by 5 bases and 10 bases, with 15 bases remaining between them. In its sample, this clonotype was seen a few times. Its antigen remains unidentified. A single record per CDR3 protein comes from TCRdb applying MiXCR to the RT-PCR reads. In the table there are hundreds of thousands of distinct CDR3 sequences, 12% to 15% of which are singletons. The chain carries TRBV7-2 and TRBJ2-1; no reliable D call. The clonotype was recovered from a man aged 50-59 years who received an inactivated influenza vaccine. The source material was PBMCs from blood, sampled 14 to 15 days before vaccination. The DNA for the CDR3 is TGTGCCAGCAGCGCGCGGTTCGGCTCAGAGCAGTTCTTC. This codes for CASSARFGSEQFF.